What follows describes a single T cell receptor beta chain. Its specificity is unknown. This sample stems from a study of shared clonotypes between healthy human individuals. J was trimmed by 4 bases and V by 6 bases; bases with no gene match: 7. Per germline, CDR1 SNHLY and CDR2 FYNNEI. This CDR3 contains 15 residues. General study points: Only blood samples were collected, and tissue repertoires likely differ.

Sequencing used immunoSEQ multiplex PCR; TCRdb keeps in-frame clones, though not all of them. This sample carries about a million clones, more than 65% of them seen once, and the ten largest clones take about 1.5%. The sequence derives from a young man in good health. V usage is TRBV2 and J usage is TRBJ2-1; 9 nucleotides match TRBD1. What was sequenced was memory CD4+ T cells sorted from blood. The subset here: CD45RA-negative fraction. The CDR3 is CASRGDRVSYNEQFF. CDR3 DNA sequence: TGTGCCAGCAGGGGGGACAGGGTTTCTTACAATGAGCAGTTCTTC.